This TCR beta chain was captured in a study of blood T cell repertoires in COVID-19. A Seattle source enrolled patients during active infection and followed them longitudinally. In the source study's methods: How many nucleated cells were present was estimated from reference gene primer amplification. Measured with immunoSEQ multiplex PCR; TCRdb has only the in-frame clones, and not every one. D and trimming were read from the DNA, whereas the V and J calls and clone size are those reported in that table. The profile covers about 150,000 clones, with roughly 84% appearing a single time and about 0.63% taken by the ten largest. The ends lost 4 bases at V and 4 bases at J; junction bases unmatched: 6. The germline V gene encodes CDR1 WSHSY and CDR2 SAAADI. The CDR3 runs 17 residues.

The receptor was derived from a man between 60 and 75 years old with COVID-19, enrolled during active disease. The material sequenced was peripheral blood. V and J are TRBV10-2 and TRBJ2-2; TRBD2 agrees at 13 bases. In DNA, the CDR3 is TGCGCCAGCAGTGGGAGGCGACTAGCGGGGGGCACCGGGGAGCTGTTTTTT. Protein product: CASSGRRLAGGTGELFF.